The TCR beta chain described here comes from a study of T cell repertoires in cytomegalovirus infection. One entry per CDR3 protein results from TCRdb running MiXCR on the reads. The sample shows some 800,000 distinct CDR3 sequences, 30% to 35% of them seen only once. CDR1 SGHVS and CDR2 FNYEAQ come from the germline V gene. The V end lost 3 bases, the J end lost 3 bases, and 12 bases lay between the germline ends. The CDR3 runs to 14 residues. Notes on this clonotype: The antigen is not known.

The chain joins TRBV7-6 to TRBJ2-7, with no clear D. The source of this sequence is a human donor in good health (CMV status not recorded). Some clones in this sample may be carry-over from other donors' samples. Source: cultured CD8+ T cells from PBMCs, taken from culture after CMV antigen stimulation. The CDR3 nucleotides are TGTGCCAGCAGCTTCAACAGACCAAACTACGAGCAGTACTTC. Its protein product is CASSFNRPNYEQYF.